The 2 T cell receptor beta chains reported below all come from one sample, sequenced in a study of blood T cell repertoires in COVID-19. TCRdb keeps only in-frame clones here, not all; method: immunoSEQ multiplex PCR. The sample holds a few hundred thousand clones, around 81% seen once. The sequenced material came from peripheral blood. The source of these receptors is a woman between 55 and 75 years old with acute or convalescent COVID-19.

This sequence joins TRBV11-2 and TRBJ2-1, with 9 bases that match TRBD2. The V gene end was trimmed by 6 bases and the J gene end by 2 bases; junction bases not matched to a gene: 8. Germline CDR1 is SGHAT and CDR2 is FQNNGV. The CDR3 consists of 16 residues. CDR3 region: CASSFQAGGTYNEQFF. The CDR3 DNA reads TGTGCCAGCAGTTTTCAAGCGGGGGGCACCTACAATGAGCAGTTCTTC.

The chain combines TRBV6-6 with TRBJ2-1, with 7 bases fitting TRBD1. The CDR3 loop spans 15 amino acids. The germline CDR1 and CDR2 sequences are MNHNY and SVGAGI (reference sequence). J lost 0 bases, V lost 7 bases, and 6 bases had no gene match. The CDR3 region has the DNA TGTGCCAGCACGAAGGGGGCTAGCTCCTACAATGAGCAGTTCTTC. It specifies CASTKGASSYNEQFF.